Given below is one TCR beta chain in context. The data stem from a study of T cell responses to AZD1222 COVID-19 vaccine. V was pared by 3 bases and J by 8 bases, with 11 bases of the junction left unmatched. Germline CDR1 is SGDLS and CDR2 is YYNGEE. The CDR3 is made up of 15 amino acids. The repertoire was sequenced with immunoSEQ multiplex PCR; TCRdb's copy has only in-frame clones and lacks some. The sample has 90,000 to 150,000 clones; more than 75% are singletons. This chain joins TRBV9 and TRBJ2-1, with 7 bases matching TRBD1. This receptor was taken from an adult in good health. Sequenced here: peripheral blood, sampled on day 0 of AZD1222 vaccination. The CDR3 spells CASSARQGVGDEQFF. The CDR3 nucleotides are TGTGCCAGCAGCGCTCGACAGGGAGTCGGAGATGAGCAGTTCTTC. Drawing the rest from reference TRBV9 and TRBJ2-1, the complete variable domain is DSGVTQTPKHLITATGQRVTLRCSPRSGDLSVYWYQQSLDQGLQFLIQYYNGEERAKGNILERFSAQQFPDLHSELNLSSLELGDSALYFCASSARQGVGDEQFFGPGTRLTVL.